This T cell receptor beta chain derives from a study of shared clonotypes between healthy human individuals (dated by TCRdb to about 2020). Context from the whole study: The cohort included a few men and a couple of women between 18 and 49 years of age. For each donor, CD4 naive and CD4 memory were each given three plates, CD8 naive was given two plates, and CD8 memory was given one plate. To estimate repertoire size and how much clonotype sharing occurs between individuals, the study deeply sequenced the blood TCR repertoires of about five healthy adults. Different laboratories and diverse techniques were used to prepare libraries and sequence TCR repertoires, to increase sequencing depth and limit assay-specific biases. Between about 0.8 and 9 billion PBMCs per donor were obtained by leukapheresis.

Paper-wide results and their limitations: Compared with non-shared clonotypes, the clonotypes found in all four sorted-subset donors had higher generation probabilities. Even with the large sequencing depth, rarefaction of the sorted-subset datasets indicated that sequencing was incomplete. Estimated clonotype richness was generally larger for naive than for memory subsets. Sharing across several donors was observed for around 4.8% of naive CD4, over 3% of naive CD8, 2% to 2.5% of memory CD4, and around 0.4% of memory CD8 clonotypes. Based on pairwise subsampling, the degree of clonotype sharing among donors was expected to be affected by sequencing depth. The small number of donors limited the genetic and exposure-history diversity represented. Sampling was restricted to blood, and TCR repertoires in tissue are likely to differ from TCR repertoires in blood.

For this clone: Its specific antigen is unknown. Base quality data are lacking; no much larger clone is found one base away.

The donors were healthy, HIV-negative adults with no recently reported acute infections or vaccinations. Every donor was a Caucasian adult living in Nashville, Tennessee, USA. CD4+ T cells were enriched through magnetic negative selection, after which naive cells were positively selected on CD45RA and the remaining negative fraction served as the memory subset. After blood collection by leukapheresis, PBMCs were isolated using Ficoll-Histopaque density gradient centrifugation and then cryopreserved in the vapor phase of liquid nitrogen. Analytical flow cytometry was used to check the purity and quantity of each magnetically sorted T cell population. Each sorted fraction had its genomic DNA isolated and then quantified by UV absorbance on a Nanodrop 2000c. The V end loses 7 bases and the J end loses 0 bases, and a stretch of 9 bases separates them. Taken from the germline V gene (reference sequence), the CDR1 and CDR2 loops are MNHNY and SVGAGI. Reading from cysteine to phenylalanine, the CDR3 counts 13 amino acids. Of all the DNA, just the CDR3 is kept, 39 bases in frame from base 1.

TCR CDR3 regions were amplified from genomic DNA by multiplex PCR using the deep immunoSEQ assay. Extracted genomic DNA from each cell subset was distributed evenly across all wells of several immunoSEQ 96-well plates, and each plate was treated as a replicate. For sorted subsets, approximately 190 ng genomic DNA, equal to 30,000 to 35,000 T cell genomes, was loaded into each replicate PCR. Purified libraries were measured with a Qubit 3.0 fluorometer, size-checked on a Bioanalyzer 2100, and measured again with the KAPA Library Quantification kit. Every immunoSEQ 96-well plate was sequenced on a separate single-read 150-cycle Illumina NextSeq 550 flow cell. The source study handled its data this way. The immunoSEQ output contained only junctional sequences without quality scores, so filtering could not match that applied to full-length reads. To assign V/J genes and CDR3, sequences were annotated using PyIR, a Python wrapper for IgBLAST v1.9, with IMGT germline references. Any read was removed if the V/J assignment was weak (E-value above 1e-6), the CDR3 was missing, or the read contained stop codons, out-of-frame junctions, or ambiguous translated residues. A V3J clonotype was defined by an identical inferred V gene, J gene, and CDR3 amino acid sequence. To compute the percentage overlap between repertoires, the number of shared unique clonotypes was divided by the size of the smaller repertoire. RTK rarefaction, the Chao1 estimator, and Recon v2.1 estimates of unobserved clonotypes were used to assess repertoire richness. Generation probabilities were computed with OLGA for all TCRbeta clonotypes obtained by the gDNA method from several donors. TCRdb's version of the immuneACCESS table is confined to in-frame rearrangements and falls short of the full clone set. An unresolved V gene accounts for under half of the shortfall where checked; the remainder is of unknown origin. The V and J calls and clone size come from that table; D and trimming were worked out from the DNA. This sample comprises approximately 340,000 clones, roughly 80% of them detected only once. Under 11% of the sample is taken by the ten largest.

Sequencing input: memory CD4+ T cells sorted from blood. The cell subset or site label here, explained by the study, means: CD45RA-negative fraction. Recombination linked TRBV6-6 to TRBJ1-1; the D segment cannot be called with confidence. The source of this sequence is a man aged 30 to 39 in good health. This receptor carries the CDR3 CASNKGMNTEAFF. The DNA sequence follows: TGTGCCAGCAACAAGGGCATGAACACTGAAGCTTTCTTT.